The 20 T cell receptor beta chains presented below share a single source sample, sequenced in a study of blood T cell repertoires in COVID-19. The table came from immunoSEQ multiplex PCR; TCRdb's copy has only in-frame clones and leaves some out. Of 250,000 to 350,000 clones listed, approximately 91% were seen once; the top ten hold 12%. The sample was peripheral blood. The receptors here all came from a woman aged 55-70 years with acute or convalescent COVID-19.

The V and J genes are TRBV5-5 and TRBJ1-6; D unclear. V gave up 2 bases and J gave up 8 bases, with 11 bases separating them. The CDR3 loop spans 14 amino acids. CDR1 is SGHKS, CDR2 YYEKEE, per germline (reference sequence). In DNA form, the CDR3 reads TGTGCCAGCAGCTTCGGGAGTCGAGATTCACCCCTCCACTTT. Translation: CASSFGSRDSPLHF.

The rearrangement uses TRBV5-4 and TRBJ1-2, with D possibly being TRBD1 (6 bases). In germline, CDR1 is SGHNT, CDR2 YYREEE (reference sequence). Trimming pared 4 bases from V and 5 bases from J, leaving 9 bases between. This CDR3 region has 12 residues. CDR3: CASSRDIYGYTF. CDR3 DNA: TGTGCCAGCAGCCGGGACATTTATGGCTACACCTTC.

The chain employs TRBV2 and TRBJ1-5; D is possibly TRBD1 (6 bases). The V gene's germline CDR1 is SNHLY and CDR2 FYNNEI. The CDR3 extends over 15 amino acids. V dropped 6 bases and J dropped 4 bases, with 16 bases sitting between them. For the CDR3, the DNA is TGTGCCAGCAGGCCCCAGACAGGAGAAAATCAGCCCCAGCATTTT. As protein: CASRPQTGENQPQHF.

This rearrangement joins TRBV6-2 or TRBV6-3 to TRBJ2-7, with 7 bases that match TRBD1. This CDR3 is 14 amino acids long. V lost 3 bases, J lost 9 bases, and 11 bases stayed unmatched. Germline CDR1 and CDR2: MNHEY and SVGEGT. As DNA, the CDR3 is TGTGCCAGCAGTTATCACACGACAGGGCAGGGGCAGTACTTC. Translation gives CASSYHTTGQGQYF.

The gene calls are TRBV25-1 and TRBJ2-5; 7 bases are shared with TRBD2. The CDR3 length is 16 residues. CDR1 MGHDK and CDR2 SYGVNS come from the germline V gene. V dropped 1 base and J dropped 0; count of bases not matched to a gene: 5. For the CDR3, the DNA is TGTGCCAGCAGTGAATTACTGGGGGGGAACCAAGAGACCCAGTACTTC. Translation: CASSELLGGNQETQYF. Using reference TRBV25-1 and TRBJ2-5 for the parts outside the CDR3, the full variable domain is EADIYQTPRYLVIGTGKKITLECSQTMGHDKMYWYQQDPGMELHLIHYSYGVNSTEKGDLSSESTVSRIRTEHFPLTLESARPSHTSQYLCASSELLGGNQETQYFGPGTRLLVL.

V and J are TRBV4-3 and TRBJ2-7; D gene unclear. The CDR3 spans 15 residues. From germline, CDR1 is LGHNA and CDR2 YSLEER. The V gene lost 0 bases and the J gene lost 5 bases, with 14 bases spanning the gap. The CDR3 sequence is CASSQDYMNRHEQYF. The CDR3 region has the DNA TGCGCCAGCAGCCAAGATTACATGAACAGACACGAGCAGTACTTC.

This chain links TRBV4-3 with TRBJ1-2, with 7 bases that match TRBD1. This CDR3 has 15 residues. CDR1 LGHNA and CDR2 YSLEER come from the germline V gene. The J segment lost 0 bases and the V segment lost 1 base, leaving 2 bases of the junction unmatched. CDR3 nucleotides: TGCGCCAGCAGCCAAGGCACAGGGGCTAACTATGGCTACACCTTC. Its protein is CASSQGTGANYGYTF.

The rearrangement joins TRBV6-1 to TRBJ1-1; D unresolved. This CDR3 has 13 amino acids. Germline V gene sequence: CDR1 MNHNS, CDR2 SASEGT. The ends were cut back, 2 bases at V and 6 bases at J, with 10 bases in the middle. DNA of the CDR3: TGTGCCAGCAGTGAACTGAGGGCTGCTGAAGCTTTCTTT. Amino acid sequence: CASSELRAAEAFF.

The chain uses TRBV19 and TRBJ2-7; TRBD1 is a possible D gene (6 bases). CDR3 length: 16 residues. Trimming left V 5 bases short and J 2 bases short, with 19 bases between. Germline assignment: CDR1 LNHDA and CDR2 SQIVND (reference sequence). The CDR3 nucleotides are TGTGCCAGTAGTGGAACCGAAACAGGGTCCCCCTACGAGCAGTACTTC. Translated, it gives CASSGTETGSPYEQYF.

This chain joins TRBV19 and TRBJ1-1, with D possibly matching TRBD1 (5 bases). This CDR3 contains 11 residues. V was trimmed by 6 bases and J by 4 bases, leaving 6 bases between them. CDR1 and CDR2 (germline): LNHDA, SQIVND (reference sequence). CDR3 loop: CASRGLTEAFF. The CDR3 DNA sequence: TGTGCCAGTAGGGGGCTCACTGAAGCTTTCTTT.

The chain combines TRBV10-3 with TRBJ1-4, with 8 bases fitting TRBD1. The CDR3 totals 15 residues. The germline V gene encodes CDR1 ENHRY and CDR2 SYGVKD. The CDR3 sequence: CASTQGVLTNEKLFF. In nucleotides, the CDR3 is TGTGCTTCGACACAGGGGGTGCTTACTAATGAAAAACTGTTTTTT.

The V and J genes are TRBV7-9 and TRBJ1-1; 8 bases line up with TRBD1. The CDR3 sequence is 16 residues long. In germline, CDR1 is SEHNR, CDR2 FQNEAQ (reference sequence). The V and J ends lost 5 bases and 5 bases, in that order; junction bases with no gene match: 13. Here the CDR3 reads CASSVGQGGGGTEAFF. CDR3 coding DNA: TGTGCCAGCAGCGTCGGACAGGGAGGAGGAGGAACTGAAGCTTTCTTT.

The chain combines TRBV12-5 with TRBJ2-7; the match to TRBD1 covers 7 bases. CDR1 is LGHNT, CDR2 FRNRAP, per germline. V trimming: 5 bases; J trimming: 7 bases; junction bases outside the gene matches: 11. There are 14 residues in the CDR3. The CDR3 DNA reads as TGTGCTAGTGGTCCCCGACAGGGACGTGGTGAGCAGTACTTC. As protein: CASGPRQGRGEQYF.

This sequence joins TRBV7-2 and TRBJ2-3; TRBD2 agrees at 14 bases. Germline CDR1 SGHTA, CDR2 FQGNSA. The junction had 8 bases not matched to a gene; V was cut back by 1 base and J by 8 bases. CDR3 length: 17 amino acids. The CDR3 DNA follows: TGTGCCAGCAGCTTAGGTGGGACTAGCGGGGGTAAAGGTACGCAGTATTTT. Translated: CASSLGGTSGGKGTQYF.

This sequence joins TRBV28 and TRBJ2-2; no clear D. Germline CDR1 and CDR2: MDHEN and SYDVKM. The CDR3 loop spans 12 amino acids. V shed 10 bases and J shed 2 bases, with 8 bases lying between them. The CDR3 bases are TGTGCCACCAACGGTAACACCGGGGAGCTGTTTTTT. Translated: CATNGNTGELFF.

The count of this clone is one. The chain uses TRBV4-3 and TRBJ1-1; a possible D gene is TRBD1 (5 bases). The CDR3 has 16 amino acids. V was shortened by 4 bases and J by 0 bases, with 15 bases between the two germline ends. CDR1 is LGHNA and CDR2 is YSLEER in the germline V gene. The CDR3 sequence is CASSLNFGGLNTEAFF. The CDR3 DNA reads TGCGCCAGCAGCCTAAATTTCGGGGGATTGAACACTGAAGCTTTCTTT.

This clone appeared a single time. This chain joins TRBV6-5 and TRBJ1-2, with TRBD1 as a possible D gene (6 bases). The V gene's germline CDR1 is MNHEY and CDR2 SVGAGI. The CDR3 is 15 residues long. Trimming stripped 0 bases from V and 8 bases from J, with 16 bases between. The DNA for the CDR3 is TGTGCCAGCAGTTACTCCCACAGGGTGCTCGGGGGCTACACCTTC. It translates to CASSYSHRVLGGYTF.

This chain links TRBV6-2 or TRBV6-3 with TRBJ2-5, with TRBD2 as a possible D gene (6 bases). This CDR3 has 14 residues. Germline lookup yields CDR1 MNHEY and CDR2 SVGEGT. The V end lost 2 bases, the J end lost 0 bases, and 7 bases lay between the germline ends. CDR3 nucleotides: TGTGCCAGCAGTTACCGGGACTACCAAGAGACCCAGTACTTC. Residues: CASSYRDYQETQYF.

The V and J genes are TRBV6-4 and TRBJ2-1, with 13 bases fitting TRBD2. The germline CDR1 and CDR2 sequences are MRHNA and SNTAGT. This CDR3 has 17 residues. The V gene end was trimmed by 2 bases and the J gene end by 3 bases; junction bases not matched to a gene: 4. The CDR3 nucleotides read TGTGCCAGCAGTGACCGCAGGACTAGCGGGGGCTACAATGAGCAGTTCTTC. Its protein product is CASSDRRTSGGYNEQFF.

V is TRBV12-3 or TRBV12-4 and J is TRBJ1-5, with TRBD1 matching over 8 bases. This CDR3 is built from 13 residues. Trimming at V came to 6 bases and at J to 8 bases, leaving 6 bases not matched to a gene. The CDR3 bases are TGTGCCAGCAGCCCCAGGGGGCTGGAGCCCCAGCATTTT. Its protein is CASSPRGLEPQHF.